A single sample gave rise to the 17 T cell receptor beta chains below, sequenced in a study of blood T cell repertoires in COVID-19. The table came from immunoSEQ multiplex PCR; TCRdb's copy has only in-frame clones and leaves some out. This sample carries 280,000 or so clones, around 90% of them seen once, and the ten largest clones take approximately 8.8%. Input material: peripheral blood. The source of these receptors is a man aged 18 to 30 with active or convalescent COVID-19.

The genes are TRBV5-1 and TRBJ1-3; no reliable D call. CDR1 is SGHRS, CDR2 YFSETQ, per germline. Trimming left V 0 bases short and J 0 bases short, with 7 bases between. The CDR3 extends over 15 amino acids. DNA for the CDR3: TGCGCCAGCAGCTTGGAACTGAACTCTGGAAACACCATATATTTT. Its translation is CASSLELNSGNTIYF.

In DNA, the CDR3 is TGTGCCAGCAGGGGGGGCCTAGCGGAATTCCAAGAGACCCAGTACTTC. This sequence encodes CASRGGLAEFQETQYF. The chain couples TRBV2 to TRBJ2-5, with D tentatively TRBD2 (7 bases). The V end lost 6 bases, the J end lost 1 base, and 18 bases lay between the germline ends. The germline V gene encodes CDR1 SNHLY and CDR2 FYNNEI. The CDR3 runs to 16 residues.

CDR3 amino acids: CASSAGTSTGELFF. As DNA, the CDR3 is TGCGCCAGCAGCGCCGGGACTAGCACCGGGGAGCTGTTTTTT. The chain couples TRBV5-1 to TRBJ2-2; 8 positions match TRBD2. V was clipped by 4 bases and J by 4 bases; unmatched bases: 3. Per germline, CDR1 SGHRS and CDR2 YFSETQ. This CDR3 comprises 14 residues.

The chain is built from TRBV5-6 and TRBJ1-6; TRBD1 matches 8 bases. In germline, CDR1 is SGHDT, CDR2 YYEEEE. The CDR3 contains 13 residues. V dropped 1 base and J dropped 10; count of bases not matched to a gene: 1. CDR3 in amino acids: CASSLRQGSPLHF. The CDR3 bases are TGTGCCAGCAGCTTGCGACAGGGGTCACCCCTCCACTTT.

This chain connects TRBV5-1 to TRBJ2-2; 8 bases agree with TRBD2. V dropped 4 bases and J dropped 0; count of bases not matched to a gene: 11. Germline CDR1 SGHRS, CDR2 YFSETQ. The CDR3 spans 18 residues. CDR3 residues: CASSPEAGEPANTGELFF. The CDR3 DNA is TGCGCCAGCAGCCCGGAAGCGGGGGAACCCGCGAACACCGGGGAGCTGTTTTTT.

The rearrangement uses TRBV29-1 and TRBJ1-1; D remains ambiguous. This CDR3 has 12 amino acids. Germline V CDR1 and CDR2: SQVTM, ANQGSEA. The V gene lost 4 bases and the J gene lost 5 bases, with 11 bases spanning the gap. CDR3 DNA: TGCAGCGTTGCCGAGGGCGGGACTGAAGCTTTCTTT. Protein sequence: CSVAEGGTEAFF.

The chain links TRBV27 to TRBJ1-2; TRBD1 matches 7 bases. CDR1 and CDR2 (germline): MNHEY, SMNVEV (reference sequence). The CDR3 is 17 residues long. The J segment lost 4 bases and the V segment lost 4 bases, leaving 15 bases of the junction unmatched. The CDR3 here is CASSYFPGTDESYGYTF. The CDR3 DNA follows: TGTGCCAGCAGTTACTTCCCCGGGACAGATGAGAGCTATGGCTACACCTTC.

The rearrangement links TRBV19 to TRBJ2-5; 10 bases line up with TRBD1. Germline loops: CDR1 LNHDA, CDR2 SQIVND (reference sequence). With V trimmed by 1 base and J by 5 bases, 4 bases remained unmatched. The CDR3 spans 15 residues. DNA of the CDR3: TGTGCCAGTAGTATAGGTGGGACAGGGGTGGAGACCCAGTACTTC. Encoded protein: CASSIGGTGVETQYF.

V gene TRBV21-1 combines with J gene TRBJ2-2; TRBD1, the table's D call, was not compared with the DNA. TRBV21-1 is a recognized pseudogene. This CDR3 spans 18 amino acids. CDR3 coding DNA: TGTGCCAGCAGCAAAGTGGGGGTTAGGACAGGGAGGACCGGGGAGCTGTTTTTT. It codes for CASSKVGVRTGRTGELFF.

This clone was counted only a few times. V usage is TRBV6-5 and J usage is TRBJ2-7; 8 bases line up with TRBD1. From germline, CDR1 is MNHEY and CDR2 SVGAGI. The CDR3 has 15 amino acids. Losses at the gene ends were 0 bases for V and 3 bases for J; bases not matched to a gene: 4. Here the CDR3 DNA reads TGTGCCAGCAGTTACTCCCCCGGACAGGGCTACGAGCAGTACTTC. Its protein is CASSYSPGQGYEQYF.

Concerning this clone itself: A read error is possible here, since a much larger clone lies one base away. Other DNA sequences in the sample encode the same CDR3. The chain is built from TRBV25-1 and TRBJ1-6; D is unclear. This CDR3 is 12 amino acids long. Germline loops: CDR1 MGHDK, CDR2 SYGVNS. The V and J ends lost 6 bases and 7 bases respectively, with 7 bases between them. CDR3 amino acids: CASSAGNSPLHF. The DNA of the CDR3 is TGTGCCAGCAGCGCCGGGAATTCACCCCTCCACTTT.

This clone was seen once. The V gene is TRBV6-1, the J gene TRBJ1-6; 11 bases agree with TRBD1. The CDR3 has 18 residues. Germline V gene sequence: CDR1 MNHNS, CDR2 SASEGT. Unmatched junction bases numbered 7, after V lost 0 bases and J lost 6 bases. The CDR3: CASSEAGDRGYSNSPLHF. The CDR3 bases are TGTGCCAGCAGTGAAGCTGGGGACAGGGGGTATAGTAATTCACCCCTCCACTTT.

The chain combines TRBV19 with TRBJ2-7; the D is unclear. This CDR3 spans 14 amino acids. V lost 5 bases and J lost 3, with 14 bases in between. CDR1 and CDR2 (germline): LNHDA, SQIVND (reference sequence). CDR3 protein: CASSPTAGDYEQYF. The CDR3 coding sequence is TGTGCCAGTAGTCCGACGGCCGGAGACTACGAGCAGTACTTC.

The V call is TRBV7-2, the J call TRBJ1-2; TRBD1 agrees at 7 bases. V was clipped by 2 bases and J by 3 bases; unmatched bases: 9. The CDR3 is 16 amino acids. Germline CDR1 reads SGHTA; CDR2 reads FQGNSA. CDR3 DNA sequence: TGTGCCAGCAGCTTATCGCGGACAGGCCCACACTATGGCTACACCTTC. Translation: CASSLSRTGPHYGYTF.

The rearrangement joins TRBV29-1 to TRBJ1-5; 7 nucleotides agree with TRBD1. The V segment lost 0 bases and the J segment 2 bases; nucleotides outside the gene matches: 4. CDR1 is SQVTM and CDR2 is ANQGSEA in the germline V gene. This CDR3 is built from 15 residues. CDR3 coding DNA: TGCAGCGTTGAAGAGGGGACAGCCGGCAATCAGCCCCAGCATTTT. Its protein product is CSVEEGTAGNQPQHF.

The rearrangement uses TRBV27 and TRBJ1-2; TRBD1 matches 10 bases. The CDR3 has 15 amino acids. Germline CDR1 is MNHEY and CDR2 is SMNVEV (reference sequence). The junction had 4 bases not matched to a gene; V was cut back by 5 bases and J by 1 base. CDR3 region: CASSPGQGRNYGYTF. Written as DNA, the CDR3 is TGTGCCAGCAGTCCGGGACAGGGGCGTAACTATGGCTACACCTTC.

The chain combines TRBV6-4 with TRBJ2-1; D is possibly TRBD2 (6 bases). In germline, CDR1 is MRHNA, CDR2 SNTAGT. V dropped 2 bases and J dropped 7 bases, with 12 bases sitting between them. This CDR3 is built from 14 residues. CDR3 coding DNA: TGTGCCAGCAGTGACAGTGGGGCGGGAAATGAGCAGTTCTTC. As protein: CASSDSGAGNEQFF.